Following are 14 T cell receptor beta chains from one sample sequenced in a study of cytomegalovirus exposure and HLA in healthy donors. Both 60 Vbeta primers and 13 Jbeta primers went into the PCR. Clones were sequenced by immunoSEQ multiplex PCR, and TCRdb holds only the in-frame ones, with some missing. The clone table shows 100,000 to 150,000 clones, with the ten largest holding approximately 2.6%. Material for sequencing was PBMCs. The receptors originated from a man aged 30 to 45 in good health and CMV-seronegative.

The V call is TRBV5-4, the J call TRBJ2-2, with 16 bases lining up with TRBD2. Germline loops: CDR1 SGHNT, CDR2 YYREEE (reference sequence). With V trimmed by 4 bases and J by 7 bases, 10 bases remained unmatched. The CDR3 sequence is 18 residues long. The CDR3 spells CASSPPGLAGGLGGELFF. As DNA, the CDR3 is TGTGCCAGCAGCCCGCCGGGACTAGCGGGAGGGCTAGGCGGGGAGCTGTTTTTT.

V gene TRBV7-2 combines with J gene TRBJ1-2; weak D call: TRBD1 (6 bases). Germline CDR1 is SGHTA and CDR2 is FQGNSA. Trimming shortened V by 5 bases and J by 2 bases, and 9 bases separated the two germline ends. This CDR3 comprises 13 residues. In DNA form, the CDR3 reads TGTGCCAGCAGCCGGACAGAGAACTATGGCTACACCTTC. It encodes CASSRTENYGYTF. The complete variable domain, with remaining parts taken from reference TRBV7-2 and TRBJ1-2, reads GAGVSQSPSNKVTEKGKDVELRCDPISGHTALYWYRQSLGQGLEFLIYFQGNSAPDKSGLPSDRFSAERTGGSVSTLTIQRTQQEDSAVYLCASSRTENYGYTFGSGTRLTVV.

This chain links TRBV29-1 with TRBJ1-2; tentatively, D is TRBD1 (6 bases). The germline V gene has CDR1 SQVTM and CDR2 ANQGSEA. The CDR3 is made up of 13 amino acids. The germline V and J ends were trimmed by 7 bases and 7 bases, with 19 bases remaining between them. This chain's CDR3 is CSALKSGGSGYTF. For the CDR3, the DNA is TGCAGCGCTTTAAAGTCGGGGGGCAGTGGCTACACCTTC. The complete variable domain, with remaining parts taken from reference TRBV29-1 and TRBJ1-2, reads SAVISQKPSRDICQRGTSLTIQCQVDSQVTMMFWYRQQPGQSLTLIATANQGSEATYESGFVIDKFPISRPNLTFSTLTVSNMSPEDSSIYLCSALKSGGSGYTFGSGTRLTVV.

The genes are TRBV12-2 and TRBJ2-7; the table names TRBD2, a call not compared with the DNA. TRBV12-2 is marked as a pseudogene. This CDR3 region has 13 residues. DNA of the CDR3: TGTGCAAGTCGCTTAGGACTAGCCTACGAGCAGTACTTC. Protein: CASRLGLAYEQYF.

CDR3 region: CSVEGTGGGSYNEQFF. CDR3 bases: TGCAGCGTTGAAGGGACAGGGGGCGGATCCTACAATGAGCAGTTCTTC. The chain combines TRBV29-1 with TRBJ2-1; 11 bases are shared with TRBD1. This CDR3 is 16 amino acids long. From germline, CDR1 is SQVTM and CDR2 ANQGSEA. Germline trimming cut 1 base from V and 1 base from J; bases unmatched to any gene: 3.

The rearrangement uses TRBV11-2 and TRBJ2-5; 8 positions agree with TRBD1. J was trimmed by 4 bases and V by 5 bases; bases with no gene match: 9. Germline CDR1 is SGHAT and CDR2 is FQNNGV. This CDR3 region has 15 residues. CDR3 region: CASSLQGGVGETQYF. The CDR3 DNA is TGTGCCAGCAGCCTACAGGGGGGCGTAGGAGAGACCCAGTACTTC.

The genes are TRBV27 and TRBJ2-3, with a weak D call TRBD2 (5 bases). V was shortened by 0 bases and J by 7 bases, with 8 bases between the two germline ends. The CDR3 runs to 13 residues. Germline-derived CDR1 and CDR2 are MNHEY and SMNVEV (reference sequence). The CDR3 bases are TGTGCCAGCAGTTTATCGACGGGGAATACGCAGTATTTT. Amino acids: CASSLSTGNTQYF.

The chain combines TRBV28 with TRBJ1-1; 7 bases are shared with TRBD1. This CDR3 region has 12 residues. Germline CDR1 MDHEN, CDR2 SYDVKM. The V segment lost 10 bases and the J segment 6 bases; nucleotides outside the gene matches: 8. The CDR3 bases are TGTGCCATCGAGGAAGGGGGCGCTGAAGCTTTCTTT. Translated, it gives CAIEEGGAEAFF.

The chain is built from TRBV27 and TRBJ2-1; 10 bases align to TRBD2. Germline V lookup: CDR1 MNHEY, CDR2 SMNVEV (reference sequence). J gave up 6 bases and V 6 bases, and 14 bases lay outside the gene matches. The length of the CDR3 is 17 residues. The CDR3 DNA follows: TGTGCCAGCAGCACGCTGTCTAGCGGGAGAGCGGGCAATGAGCAGTTCTTC. Translating gives CASSTLSSGRAGNEQFF.

The rearrangement uses TRBV5-8 and TRBJ2-7; D gene ambiguous. Looked up from germline, CDR1 is SGHTS and CDR2 is YDEGEE. The V and J ends lost 0 bases and 0 bases respectively, with 7 bases between them. This CDR3 has 14 residues. The CDR3 loop is CASSLGHLSYEQYF. In DNA form, the CDR3 reads TGTGCCAGCAGCTTGGGACACCTCTCCTACGAGCAGTACTTC.

The V gene is TRBV6-6, the J gene TRBJ2-7, with no clear D. CDR3 length: 13 residues. Germline CDR1 MNHNY, CDR2 SVGAGI (reference sequence). V gave up 8 bases and J gave up 3 bases, with 14 bases separating them. CDR3 loop: CASLSLNNYEQYF. In DNA form, the CDR3 reads TGTGCCAGCCTTAGTCTAAATAACTACGAGCAGTACTTC.

This rearrangement joins TRBV14 to TRBJ1-3, with a weak D call TRBD1 (5 bases). Trimming left V 8 bases short and J 0 bases short, with 8 bases between. The CDR3 is made up of 13 amino acids. Germline assignment: CDR1 SGHDN and CDR2 FVKESK. This chain's CDR3 is CASSTGSGNTIYF. In nucleotides, the CDR3 is TGTGCCAGCTCCACAGGCTCTGGAAACACCATATATTTT.

The rearrangement uses TRBV6-1 and TRBJ1-5; D is possibly TRBD1 (5 bases). Germline V lookup: CDR1 MNHNS, CDR2 SASEGT. V lost 0 bases, J lost 6 bases, and 9 bases lay in between. There are 14 residues in the CDR3. The CDR3 nucleotides are TGTGCCAGCAGTGAAGCTCAGGGCCCTCAGCCCCAGCATTTT. Encoded protein: CASSEAQGPQPQHF.

The gene calls are TRBV27 and TRBJ1-4; D unclear. Between the trimmed V and J ends, which lost 6 bases and 4 bases, there was a span of 3 bases. The CDR3 contains 11 residues. CDR1 is MNHEY and CDR2 is SMNVEV in the germline V gene (reference sequence). The CDR3 region has the DNA TGTGCCAGCAGCTATAATGAAAAACTGTTTTTT. Its translation: CASSYNEKLFF.